The TCR beta chain under discussion was sequenced for a study of long-term antiretroviral therapy in people with HIV. Study conclusions and caveats: Specimens of blood were obtained during about 2004 to 2017, possibly under older ART regimens. ART-treated samples gained diversity yet remained below transplant donor controls. Clones that expanded before ART (that is, prior to treatment) dominated the repertoire at all time points.

The libraries were made with immunoSEQ v3.0 at survey level. Generated by immunoSEQ multiplex PCR, the TCRdb table keeps only in-frame clones and is missing some. The repertoire has 20,000 or so clones, 65% to 90% of them found once; the top ten carry roughly 15%. Specimens retained 1-10 million cryopreserved PBMC preceding DNA extraction. In regard to this clone: Its target is not known.

Trimming took off 0 bases at V and 3 bases at J, with 15 bases between the two ends. The CDR3 length is 17 residues. Germline V gene sequence: CDR1 SGHTA, CDR2 FQGTGA. The sequence derives from a woman between 18 and 29 years old with HIV. V gene TRBV7-3 combines with J gene TRBJ1-5; D unclear. Source: unsorted PBMCs, taken at the start of antiretroviral therapy, before treatment. The CDR3: CASSLTGRLFPNQPQHF. For the CDR3, the DNA is TGTGCCAGCAGCTTAACGGGCCGGTTGTTCCCCAATCAGCCCCAGCATTTT.